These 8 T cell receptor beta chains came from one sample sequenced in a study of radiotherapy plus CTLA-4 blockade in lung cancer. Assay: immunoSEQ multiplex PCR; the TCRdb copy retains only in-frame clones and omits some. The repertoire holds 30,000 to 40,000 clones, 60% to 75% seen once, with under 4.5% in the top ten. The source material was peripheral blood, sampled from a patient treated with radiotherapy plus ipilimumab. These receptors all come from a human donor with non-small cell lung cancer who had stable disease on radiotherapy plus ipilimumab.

The CDR3 loop reads CASSLWSTGKDTEAFF. In DNA form, the CDR3 reads TGTGCCAGCAGCTTATGGAGTACAGGGAAGGACACTGAAGCTTTCTTT. This chain links TRBV7-9 with TRBJ1-1; possibly TRBD1 for D (6 bases). With 2 bases removed from V and 3 bases from J, the gap between germline ends came to 16 bases. CDR1 is SEHNR and CDR2 is FQNEAQ in the germline V gene (reference sequence). The CDR3 runs to 16 residues.

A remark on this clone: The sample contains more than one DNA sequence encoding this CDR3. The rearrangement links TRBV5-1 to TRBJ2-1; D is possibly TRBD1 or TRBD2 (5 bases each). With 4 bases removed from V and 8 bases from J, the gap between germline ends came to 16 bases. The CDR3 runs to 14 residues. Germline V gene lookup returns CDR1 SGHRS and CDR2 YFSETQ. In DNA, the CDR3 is TGCGCCAGCAGCCTGGACCGGGGCCGCGATGAGCAGTTCTTC. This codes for CASSLDRGRDEQFF. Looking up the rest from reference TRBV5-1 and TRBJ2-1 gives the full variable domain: KAGVTQTPRYLIKTRGQQVTLSCSPISGHRSVSWYQQTPGQGLQFLFEYFSETQRNKGNFPGRFSGRQFSNSRSEMNVSTLELGDSALYLCASSLDRGRDEQFFGPGTRLTVL.

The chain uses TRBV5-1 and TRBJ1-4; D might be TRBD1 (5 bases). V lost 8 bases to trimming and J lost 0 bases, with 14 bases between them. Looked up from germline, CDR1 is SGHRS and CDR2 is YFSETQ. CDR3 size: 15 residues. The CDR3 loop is CASRPDSATNEKLFF. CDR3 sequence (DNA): TGCGCCAGTAGACCTGACAGTGCAACTAATGAAAAACTGTTTTTT.

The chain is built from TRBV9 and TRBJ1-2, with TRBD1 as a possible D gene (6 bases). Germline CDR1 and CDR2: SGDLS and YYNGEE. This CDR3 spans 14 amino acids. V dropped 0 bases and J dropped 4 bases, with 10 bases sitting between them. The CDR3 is CASSVARGGYGYTF. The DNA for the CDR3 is TGTGCCAGCAGCGTAGCTAGGGGGGGCTATGGCTACACCTTC.

CDR3 loop: CASGQGPQETQYF. Here the CDR3 DNA reads TGTGCCAGCGGCCAGGGGCCCCAAGAGACCCAGTACTTC. The chain recombines TRBV6-1 with TRBJ2-5, with a weak D call TRBD1 (6 bases). The germline V gene has CDR1 MNHNS and CDR2 SASEGT. The CDR3 is made up of 13 amino acids. The V end was cut by 8 bases, the J end by 1 base, with 11 bases between.

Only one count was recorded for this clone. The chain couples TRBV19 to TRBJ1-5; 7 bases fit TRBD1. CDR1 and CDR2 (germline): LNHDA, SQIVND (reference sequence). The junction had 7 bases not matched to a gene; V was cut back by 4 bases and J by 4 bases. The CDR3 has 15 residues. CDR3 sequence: CASSTLGTANQPQHF. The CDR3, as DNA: TGTGCCAGTAGTACTCTCGGGACAGCAAATCAGCCCCAGCATTTT.

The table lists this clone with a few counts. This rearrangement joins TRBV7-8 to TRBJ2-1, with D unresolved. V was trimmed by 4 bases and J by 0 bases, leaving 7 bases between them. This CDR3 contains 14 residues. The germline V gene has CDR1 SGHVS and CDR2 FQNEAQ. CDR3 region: CASSWRSSYNEQFF. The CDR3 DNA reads TGTGCCAGCAGCTGGCGGAGCTCCTACAATGAGCAGTTCTTC.

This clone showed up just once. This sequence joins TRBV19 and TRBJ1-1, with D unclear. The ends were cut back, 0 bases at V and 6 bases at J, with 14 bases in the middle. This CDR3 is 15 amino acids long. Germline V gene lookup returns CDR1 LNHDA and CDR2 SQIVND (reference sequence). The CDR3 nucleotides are TGTGCCAGTAGTATAGATCGGACTCAGTCGTCTGAAGCTTTCTTT. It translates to CASSIDRTQSSEAFF.